This TCR beta chain came from a study of CD8 T cells in Susac syndrome. CDR1 is GTSNPN and CDR2 is SVGIG in the germline V gene (reference sequence). Trimming stripped 1 base from V and 2 bases from J, with 16 bases between. This CDR3 is 16 amino acids long. With random hexamers, about 0.5 to 1 ug RNA was reverse transcribed. TCRdb reprocessed the immunoSEQ multiplex PCR reads via MiXCR and lists one record per CDR3 protein. In the table there are under 350,000 distinct CDR3 sequences, about 90% of which are singletons. The clonotype comes from a human donor with multiple sclerosis. The chain recombines TRBV30 with TRBJ2-3; the D gene is possibly TRBD1 (6 bases). The sequenced material came from CD4+ T cells from PBMCs. DNA of the CDR3: TGTGCCTGGAGTGGTGGGCACAGGGTGTCCACAGATACGCAGTATTTT. As protein: CAWSGGHRVSTDTQYF. The variable domain in full, completed from reference TRBV30 and TRBJ2-3, reads SQTIHQWPATLVQPVGSPLSLECTVEGTSNPNLYWYRQAAGRGLQLLFYSVGIGQISSEVPQNLSASRPQDRQFILSSKKLLLSDSGFYLCAWSGGHRVSTDTQYFGPGTRLTVL.